This T cell receptor (beta chain) was recovered during a study of cytomegalovirus exposure and HLA in healthy donors. Study details: Counted in an early data release were 75 million to 85 million unique TCRs from HLA-typed donors.

The study ran its PCR with 60 Vbeta and 13 Jbeta primers. Source study methods: An analysis that came later counted approximately 76 million unique TCR beta chains, around 10 million shared. Method: immunoSEQ multiplex PCR; TCRdb's copy keeps in-frame clones and lacks some. V and J calls and clone size follow that table, whereas D and trimming were derived from the DNA. The table includes some 99,000 clones, roughly 70% detected once. A word on this clone: The antigen remains undetermined.

In germline, CDR1 is GTSNPN, CDR2 SVGIG (reference sequence). The CDR3 is 11 residues long. V was cut by 0 bases and J by 7 bases, with 7 bases left in between. Study observations and caveats: Several top significant clusters appeared, in a later analysis, to be linked to common viral pathogens. A later analysis found that most CMV-associated TCR beta chains appeared HLA-restricted.

The rearrangement uses TRBV30 and TRBJ2-7; D is uncertain. The clonotype originates from a man aged 35 to 55 in good health and CMV-seronegative. Sequencing was done on a sample of PBMCs. DNA for the CDR3: TGTGCCTGGAGTGTGTCGGTTGAGCAGTACTTC. The encoded protein is CAWSVSVEQYF. The full variable domain, with the rest looked up from reference TRBV30 and TRBJ2-7, is SQTIHQWPATLVQPVGSPLSLECTVEGTSNPNLYWYRQAAGRGLQLLFYSVGIGQISSEVPQNLSASRPQDRQFILSSKKLLLSDSGFYLCAWSVSVEQYFGPGTRLTVT.